This T cell receptor beta chain was obtained from a study of identical twins. This CDR3 contains 14 residues. V lost 4 bases, J lost 4 bases, and 6 bases stayed unmatched. Germline V gene lookup returns CDR1 SQVTM and CDR2 ANQGSEA. Everyone who gave samples was a healthy Caucasian. From the 5' RACE reads, TCRdb called clonotypes with MiXCR, one entry per CDR3 protein. The sample gives roughly 630,000 distinct CDR3 sequences, just over 7% of which show up once; around 1.6% is in the top ten. The data also belong to a second study, concerning yellow fever vaccine responses in identical twins.

The clonotype originates from a woman between 18 and 29 years old in good health. J is TRBJ2-3 and V is TRBV29-1; 9 nucleotides agree with TRBD2. Specimen: PBMCs. CDR3 region: CSVAAGGFADTQYF. CDR3 bases: TGCAGCGTTGCAGCGGGGGGATTCGCAGATACGCAGTATTTT.